The clone carrying this T cell receptor beta chain was recorded many times. Its antigen is unidentified. TCRdb used MiXCR to reprocess the RT-PCR reads, holding one entry per CDR3 protein. The sample lists 500,000 to 600,000 distinct CDR3 sequences; about 8% were seen once. The sample belongs to a study of response to subunit inactivated influenza vaccine. Study-wide findings and caveats: The authors offered the suggestion that each seasonal influenza vaccination recruits few new T cells.

CDR1 is LGHDT, CDR2 YNNKEL, per germline (reference sequence). The CDR3 sequence is 12 residues long. The ends were cut back, 4 bases at V and 14 bases at J, with 17 bases in the middle. V and J are TRBV3-1 and TRBJ1-2, with unresolved D. The receptor comes from a man between 50 and 69 years old who received an inactivated influenza vaccine. This sample comprised PBMCs from blood, obtained less than 30 months after vaccination. In DNA form, the CDR3 reads TGTGCCAGCAGCCCCGAGCGAGGGCTGGGGACCTTC. Protein sequence: CASSPERGLGTF.